The T cell receptor (beta chain) described here comes from a study of OX40 agonist ivuxolimab in advanced cancers. At the level of the study: Ivuxolimab, an antibody that agonizes OX40 (CD134), was administered to the patients. Of the participants, around 39% had some prior anti-PD-1, anti-PD-L1 or anti-CTLA-4 therapy, which was allowed.

Generated by immunoSEQ multiplex PCR, the TCRdb table keeps only in-frame clones and is missing some. The table has roughly 75,000 clones, 65% to 85% seen once. CDR1 is LNHDA, CDR2 SQIVND, per germline (reference sequence). This CDR3 is 13 amino acids long. With 2 bases removed from V and 8 bases from J, the gap between germline ends came to 12 bases. As for this clone: Antigen specificity is unknown.

General study points: No antigen was identified for the clonally expanded peripheral T cells.

This sample comprised CD4+ or CD8+ T cells sorted from blood, obtained in a trial of the OX40 agonist ivuxolimab. This rearrangement joins TRBV19 to TRBJ1-1; D not resolved. This TCR derives from an adult with an advanced solid tumor such as melanoma, head and neck, liver or kidney cancer. The CDR3 reads CASSIQVTGEAFF. CDR3 in DNA: TGTGCCAGTAGTATACAGGTAACGGGGGAAGCTTTCTTT.